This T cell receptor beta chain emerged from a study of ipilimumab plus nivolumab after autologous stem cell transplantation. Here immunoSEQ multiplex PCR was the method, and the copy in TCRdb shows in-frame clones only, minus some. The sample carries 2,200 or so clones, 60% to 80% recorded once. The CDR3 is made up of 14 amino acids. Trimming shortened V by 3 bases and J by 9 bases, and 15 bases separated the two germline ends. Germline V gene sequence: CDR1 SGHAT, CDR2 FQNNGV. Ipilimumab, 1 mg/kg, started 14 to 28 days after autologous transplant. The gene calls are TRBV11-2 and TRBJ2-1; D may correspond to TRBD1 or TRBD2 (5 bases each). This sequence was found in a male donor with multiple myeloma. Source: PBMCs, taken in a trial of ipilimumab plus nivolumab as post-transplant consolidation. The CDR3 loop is CASSLGDWSTEQFF. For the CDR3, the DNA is TGTGCCAGCAGCTTGGGGGATTGGTCCACTGAGCAGTTCTTC.